The clone carrying this TCR beta chain has just a few counts. These data belong to a study of beta chain features in type 1 diabetes. Germline V gene sequence: CDR1 LGHNT, CDR2 FRNRAP. The CDR3 loop spans 16 amino acids. V was trimmed by 5 bases and J by 1 base, leaving 14 bases between them. As every portion of the isolated RNA was reverse transcribed, the sequencing read expressed TCRB transcripts. Some clones are missing from TCRdb's copy, which holds only in-frame ones; the method was immunoSEQ multiplex PCR. The data show some 410,000 clones, about 15% seen once. V usage is TRBV12-5 and J usage is TRBJ2-2; D is possibly TRBD1 (6 bases). Sequencing was performed on naive CD4+ T cells from blood. This sequence originates from a young man in good health. CDR3 sequence: CASGQPTGRNTGELFF. The CDR3 DNA sequence: TGTGCTAGTGGTCAACCGACAGGTCGGAACACCGGGGAGCTGTTTTTT. The variable domain in full, with the rest retrieved from reference TRBV12-5 and TRBJ2-2, is DARVTQTPRHKVTEMGQEVTMRCQPILGHNTVFWYRQTMMQGLELLAYFRNRAPLDDSGMPKDRFSAEMPDATLATLKIQPSEPRDSAVYFCASGQPTGRNTGELFFGEGSRLTVL.